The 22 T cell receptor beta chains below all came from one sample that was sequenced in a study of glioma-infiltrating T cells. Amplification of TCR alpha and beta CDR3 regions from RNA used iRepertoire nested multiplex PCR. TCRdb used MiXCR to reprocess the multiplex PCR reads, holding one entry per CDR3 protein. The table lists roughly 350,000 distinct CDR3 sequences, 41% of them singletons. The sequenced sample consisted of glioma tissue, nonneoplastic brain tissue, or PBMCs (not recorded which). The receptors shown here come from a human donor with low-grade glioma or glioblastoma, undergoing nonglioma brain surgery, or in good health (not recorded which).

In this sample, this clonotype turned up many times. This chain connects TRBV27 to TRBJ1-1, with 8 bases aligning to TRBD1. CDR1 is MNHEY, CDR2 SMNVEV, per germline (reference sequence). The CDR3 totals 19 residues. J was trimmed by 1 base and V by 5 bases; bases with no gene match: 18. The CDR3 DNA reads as TGTGCCAGCAGTCTTCGGACCTACTCTTCCAGGGGGCGGAACACTGAAGCTTTCTTT. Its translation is CASSLRTYSSRGRNTEAFF.

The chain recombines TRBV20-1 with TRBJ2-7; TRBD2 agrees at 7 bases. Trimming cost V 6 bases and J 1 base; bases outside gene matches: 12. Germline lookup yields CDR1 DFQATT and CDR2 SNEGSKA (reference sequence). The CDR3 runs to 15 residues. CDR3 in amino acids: CSASFSGAPSYEQYF. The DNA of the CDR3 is TGCAGTGCCAGCTTCAGCGGGGCCCCTTCCTACGAGCAGTACTTC.

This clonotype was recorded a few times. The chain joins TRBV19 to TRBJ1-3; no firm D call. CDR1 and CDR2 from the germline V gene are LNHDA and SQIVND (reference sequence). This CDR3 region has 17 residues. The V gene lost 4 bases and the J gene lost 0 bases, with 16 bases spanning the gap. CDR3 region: CASSTDIGRDSGNTIYF. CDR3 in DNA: TGTGCCAGTAGTACCGACATTGGACGGGACTCTGGAAACACCATATATTTT.

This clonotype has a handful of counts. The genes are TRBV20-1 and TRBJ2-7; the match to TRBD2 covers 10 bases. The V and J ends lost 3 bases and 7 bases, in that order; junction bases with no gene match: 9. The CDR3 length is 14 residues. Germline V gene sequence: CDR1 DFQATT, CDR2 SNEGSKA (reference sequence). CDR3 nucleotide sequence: TGCAGTGCTAGGGTACTAGCGGGATTGTGGGAGCAGTACTTC. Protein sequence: CSARVLAGLWEQYF.

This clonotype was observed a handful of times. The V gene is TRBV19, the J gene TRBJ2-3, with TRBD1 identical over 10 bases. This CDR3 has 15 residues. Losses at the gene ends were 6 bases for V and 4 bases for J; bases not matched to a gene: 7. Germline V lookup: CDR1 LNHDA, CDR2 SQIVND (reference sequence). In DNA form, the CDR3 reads TGTGCCAGTAGACCCGGGACAGGGGTATCAGATACGCAGTATTTT. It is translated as CASRPGTGVSDTQYF.

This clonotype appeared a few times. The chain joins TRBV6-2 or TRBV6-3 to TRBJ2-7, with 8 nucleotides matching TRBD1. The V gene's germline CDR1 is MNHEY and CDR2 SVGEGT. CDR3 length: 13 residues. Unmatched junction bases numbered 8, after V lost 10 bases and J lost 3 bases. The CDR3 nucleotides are TGTGCCACCGCGGACAGGGCCCGCTACGAGCAGTACTTC. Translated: CATADRARYEQYF.

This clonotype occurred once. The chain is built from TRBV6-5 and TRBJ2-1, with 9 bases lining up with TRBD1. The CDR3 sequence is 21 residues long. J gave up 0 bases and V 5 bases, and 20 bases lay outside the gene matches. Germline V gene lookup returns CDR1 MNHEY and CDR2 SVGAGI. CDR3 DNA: TGTGCCAGCAGTCTAAAACCTACGGGACAGGGAACCATGAGCTCCTACAATGAGCAGTTCTTC. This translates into CASSLKPTGQGTMSSYNEQFF.

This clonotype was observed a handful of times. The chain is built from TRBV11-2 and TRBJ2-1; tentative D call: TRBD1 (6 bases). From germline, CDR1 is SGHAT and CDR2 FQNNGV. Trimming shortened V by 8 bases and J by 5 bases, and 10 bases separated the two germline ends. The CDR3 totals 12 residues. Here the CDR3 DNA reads TGTGCCAGCGGTCACAGGGACAATGAGCAGTTCTTC. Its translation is CASGHRDNEQFF.

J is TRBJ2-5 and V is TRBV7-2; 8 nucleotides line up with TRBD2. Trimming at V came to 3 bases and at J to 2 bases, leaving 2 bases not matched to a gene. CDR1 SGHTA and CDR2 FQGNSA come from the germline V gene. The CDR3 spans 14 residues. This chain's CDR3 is CASSFGGGQETQYF. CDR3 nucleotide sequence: TGTGCCAGCAGCTTCGGGGGGGGGCAAGAGACCCAGTACTTC.

The CDR3 region is CASGKGASYGYTF. The CDR3 DNA reads TGTGCCAGCGGCAAGGGGGCTTCCTATGGCTACACCTTC. The V gene is TRBV7-2, the J gene TRBJ1-2; 7 positions match TRBD1. CDR3 length: 13 residues. Germline V CDR1 and CDR2: SGHTA, FQGNSA. V dropped 8 bases and J dropped 4; count of bases not matched to a gene: 7. The variable domain in full, with the rest retrieved from reference TRBV7-2 and TRBJ1-2, is GAGVSQSPSNKVTEKGKDVELRCDPISGHTALYWYRQSLGQGLEFLIYFQGNSAPDKSGLPSDRFSAERTGGSVSTLTIQRTQQEDSAVYLCASGKGASYGYTFGSGTRLTVV.

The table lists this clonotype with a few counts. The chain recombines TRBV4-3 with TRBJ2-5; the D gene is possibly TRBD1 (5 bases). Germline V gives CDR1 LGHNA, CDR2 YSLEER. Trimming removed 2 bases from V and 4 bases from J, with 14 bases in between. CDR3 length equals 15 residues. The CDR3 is CASSQRTTERETQYF. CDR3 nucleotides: TGCGCCAGCAGCCAAAGGACGACAGAGCGAGAGACCCAGTACTTC.

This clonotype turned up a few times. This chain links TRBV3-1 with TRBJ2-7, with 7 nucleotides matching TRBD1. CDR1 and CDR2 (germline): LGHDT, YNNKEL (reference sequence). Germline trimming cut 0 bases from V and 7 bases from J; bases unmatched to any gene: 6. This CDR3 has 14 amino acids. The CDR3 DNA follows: TGTGCCAGCAGCCAAGATTCGACAGGGCGGGAGCAGTACTTC. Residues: CASSQDSTGREQYF.

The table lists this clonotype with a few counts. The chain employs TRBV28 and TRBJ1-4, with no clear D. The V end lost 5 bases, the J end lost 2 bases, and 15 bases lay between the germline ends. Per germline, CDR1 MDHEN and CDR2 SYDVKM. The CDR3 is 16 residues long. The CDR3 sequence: CASSLVLRDTNEKLFF. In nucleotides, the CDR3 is TGTGCCAGCAGTCTCGTACTCAGAGACACTAATGAAAAACTGTTTTTT.

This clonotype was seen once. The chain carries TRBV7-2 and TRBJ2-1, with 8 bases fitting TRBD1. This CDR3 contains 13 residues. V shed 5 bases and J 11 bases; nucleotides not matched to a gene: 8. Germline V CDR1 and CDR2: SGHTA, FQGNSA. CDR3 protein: CASSARGRVKQFF. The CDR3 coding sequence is TGTGCCAGCAGCGCCAGGGGGCGGGTGAAGCAGTTCTTC.

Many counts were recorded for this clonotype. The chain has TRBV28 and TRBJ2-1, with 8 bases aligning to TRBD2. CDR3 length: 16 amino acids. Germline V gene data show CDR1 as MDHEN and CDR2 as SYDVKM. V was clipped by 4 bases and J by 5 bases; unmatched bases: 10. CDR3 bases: TGTGCCAGCAGTTCCTTGGGAGAGGGACTAGACAATGAGCAGTTCTTC. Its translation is CASSSLGEGLDNEQFF.

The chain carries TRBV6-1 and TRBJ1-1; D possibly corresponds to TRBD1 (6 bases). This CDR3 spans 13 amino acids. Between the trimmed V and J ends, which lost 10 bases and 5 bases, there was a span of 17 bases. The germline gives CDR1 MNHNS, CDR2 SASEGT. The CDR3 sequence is CATSRGAATEAFF. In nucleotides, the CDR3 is TGTGCCACTTCCCGGGGGGCCGCGACTGAAGCTTTCTTT.

DNA of the CDR3: TGTGCCAGCGGCCCGAGACAGGGAATGCGTGGAGATACGCAGTATTTT. This sequence encodes CASGPRQGMRGDTQYF. V usage is TRBV7-9 and J usage is TRBJ2-3; 7 nucleotides align to TRBD1. Trimming at V came to 8 bases and at J to 5 bases, leaving 16 bases not matched to a gene. This CDR3 has 16 amino acids. Germline CDR1 is SEHNR and CDR2 is FQNEAQ (reference sequence).

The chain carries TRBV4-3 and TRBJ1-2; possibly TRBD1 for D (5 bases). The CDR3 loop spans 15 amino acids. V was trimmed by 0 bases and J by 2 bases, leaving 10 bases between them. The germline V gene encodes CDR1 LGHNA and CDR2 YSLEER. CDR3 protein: CASSQDKGRNYGYTF. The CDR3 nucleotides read TGCGCCAGCAGCCAAGATAAGGGACGGAACTATGGCTACACCTTC.

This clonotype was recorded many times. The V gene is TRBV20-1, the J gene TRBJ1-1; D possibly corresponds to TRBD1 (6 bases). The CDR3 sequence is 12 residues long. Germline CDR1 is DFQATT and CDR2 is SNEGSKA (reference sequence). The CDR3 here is CRGQFPFGEAFF. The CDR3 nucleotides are TGCAGAGGACAGTTTCCTTTTGGTGAAGCTTTCTTT.

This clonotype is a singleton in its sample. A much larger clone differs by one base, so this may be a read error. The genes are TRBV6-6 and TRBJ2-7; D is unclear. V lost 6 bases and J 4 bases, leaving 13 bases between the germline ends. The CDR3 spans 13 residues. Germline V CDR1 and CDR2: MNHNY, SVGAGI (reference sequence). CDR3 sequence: CASSPSLRYEQYF. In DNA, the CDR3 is TGTGCCAGCAGCCCTAGTCTACGTTACGAGCAGTACTTC.

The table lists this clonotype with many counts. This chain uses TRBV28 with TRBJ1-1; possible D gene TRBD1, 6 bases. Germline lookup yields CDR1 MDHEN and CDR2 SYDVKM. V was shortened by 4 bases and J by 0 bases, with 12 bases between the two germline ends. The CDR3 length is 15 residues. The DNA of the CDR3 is TGTGCCAGCAGTTCCTCGGGACACGTGAACACTGAAGCTTTCTTT. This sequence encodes CASSSSGHVNTEAFF.

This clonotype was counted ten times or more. The CDR3: CASSGTVDQPQHF. The CDR3 bases are TGTGCCAGCAGTGGGACAGTCGATCAGCCCCAGCATTTT. The V and J genes are TRBV6-1 and TRBJ1-5, with a weak D call TRBD1 (6 bases). The CDR3 covers 13 residues. V lost 4 bases and J lost 5, with 9 bases in between. The V gene's germline CDR1 is MNHNS and CDR2 SASEGT.